This is a list of T cell receptor beta chains from one sample in a study of beta chain features in type 1 diabetes. Sequencing was performed with immunoSEQ multiplex PCR; in TCRdb, only in-frame clones are kept and a portion is missing. The sample has 400,000 to 450,000 clones; approximately 15% are singletons. The sample comprised naive CD4+ T cells from blood. Receptors originate from a man in his thirties or forties in good health. Both conserved end residues are part of each CDR3. The D gene is left open where the match is weak. The size field is filled for only some rows; it gives once, few, many or a size class.

clone_size: NA
d_call: NA
cdr3_length: 14
j_call: TRBJ2-3
v_call: TRBV7-2
cdr3_aa: CASSPRTLTDTQYF
cdr3_nt: TGTGCCAGCAGCCCCCGGACGCTAACAGATACGCAGTATTTT

clone_size: NA
d_call: NA
cdr3_length: 16
j_call: TRBJ1-6
v_call: TRBV7-2
cdr3_aa: CASSLVFDRKGEPLHF
cdr3_nt: TGTGCCAGCAGCTTAGTATTCGACAGGAAGGGAGAGCCCCTCCACTTT

clone_size: NA
d_call: TRBD2
cdr3_length: 15
j_call: TRBJ2-3
v_call: TRBV5-1
cdr3_aa: CASSLLGLSTDTQYF
cdr3_nt: TGCGCCAGCAGCTTGCTGGGACTAAGCACAGATACGCAGTATTTT

clone_size: NA
d_call: NA
cdr3_length: 12
j_call: TRBJ2-1
v_call: TRBV9
cdr3_aa: CASSSSRDEQFF
cdr3_nt: TGTGCCAGCAGCTCCAGTCGGGATGAGCAGTTCTTC

clone_size: NA
d_call: NA
cdr3_length: 15
j_call: TRBJ1-1
v_call: TRBV25-1
cdr3_aa: CASSESGPSNTEAFF
cdr3_nt: TGTGCCAGCAGTGAAAGCGGTCCTTCGAACACTGAAGCTTTCTTT

clone_size: few
d_call: TRBD1
cdr3_length: 14
j_call: TRBJ2-7
v_call: TRBV18
cdr3_aa: CASSPGQGHHEQYF
cdr3_nt: TGTGCCAGCTCACCGGGACAGGGTCATCACGAGCAGTACTTC

clone_size: NA
d_call: NA
cdr3_length: 13
j_call: TRBJ1-1
v_call: TRBV7-9
cdr3_aa: CASMWNPNTEAFF
cdr3_nt: TGTGCCAGCATGTGGAATCCGAACACTGAAGCTTTCTTT

clone_size: few
d_call: TRBD1
cdr3_length: 19
j_call: TRBJ2-1
v_call: TRBV28
cdr3_aa: CASSQGTGRWRISINEQFF
cdr3_nt: TGTGCCAGCAGTCAAGGGACAGGGAGATGGCGAATCTCCATCAATGAGCAGTTCTTC

clone_size: few
d_call: NA
cdr3_length: 16
j_call: TRBJ2-3
v_call: TRBV11-2
cdr3_aa: CASSFEGWYGTDTQYF
cdr3_nt: TGTGCCAGCAGCTTTGAGGGGTGGTATGGCACAGATACGCAGTATTTT

clone_size: NA
d_call: NA
cdr3_length: 14
j_call: TRBJ2-1
v_call: TRBV15
cdr3_aa: CATSRGEGYNEQFF
cdr3_nt: TGTGCCACCAGCAGAGGAGAGGGGTACAATGAGCAGTTCTTC

clone_size: few
d_call: TRBD2
cdr3_length: 16
j_call: TRBJ2-3
v_call: TRBV9
cdr3_aa: CASSPPGLAVPDTQYF
cdr3_nt: TGTGCCAGCAGCCCGCCCGGGCTAGCGGTTCCAGATACGCAGTATTTT

clone_size: NA
d_call: NA
cdr3_length: 15
j_call: TRBJ1-2
v_call: TRBV7-2
cdr3_aa: CASSPGLFSVYGYTF
cdr3_nt: TGTGCCAGCAGCCCTGGTCTATTCTCGGTCTATGGCTACACCTTC

clone_size: NA
d_call: NA
cdr3_length: 12
j_call: TRBJ1-2
v_call: TRBV19
cdr3_aa: CASTTGTYGYTF
cdr3_nt: TGTGCCAGTACGACAGGTACCTATGGCTACACCTTC

clone_size: few
d_call: TRBD2
cdr3_length: 18
j_call: TRBJ2-5
v_call: TRBV14
cdr3_aa: CASSQGRSPGRALETQYF
cdr3_nt: TGTGCCAGCAGCCAAGGACGATCCCCCGGGAGGGCCTTGGAGACCCAGTACTTC

clone_size: few
d_call: TRBD2
cdr3_length: 19
j_call: TRBJ2-1
v_call: TRBV18
cdr3_aa: CASSPLTGGGSLPYNEQFF
cdr3_nt: TGTGCCAGCTCACCACTTACGGGAGGTGGTAGTTTGCCCTACAATGAGCAGTTCTTC

clone_size: NA
d_call: NA
cdr3_length: 17
j_call: TRBJ2-1
v_call: TRBV5-1
cdr3_aa: CASSLLPASGSYNEQFF
cdr3_nt: TGCGCCAGCAGCTTGCTGCCTGCAAGCGGCTCCTACAATGAGCAGTTCTTC

clone_size: few
d_call: NA
cdr3_length: 13
j_call: TRBJ2-3
v_call: TRBV9
cdr3_aa: CASSVKGADTQYF
cdr3_nt: TGTGCCAGCAGCGTTAAGGGGGCAGATACGCAGTATTTT

clone_size: few
d_call: NA
cdr3_length: 11
j_call: TRBJ2-1
v_call: TRBV7-7
cdr3_aa: CASSFRNEQFF
cdr3_nt: TGTGCCAGCAGCTTTCGTAATGAGCAGTTCTTC

clone_size: few
d_call: NA
cdr3_length: 11
j_call: TRBJ2-7
v_call: TRBV6-6
cdr3_aa: CASGPTYEQYF
cdr3_nt: TGTGCCAGCGGGCCGACCTACGAGCAGTACTTC

clone_size: few
d_call: TRBD2
cdr3_length: 17
j_call: TRBJ2-3
v_call: TRBV11-2
cdr3_aa: CASSLRGRREGSDTQYF
cdr3_nt: TGTGCCAGCAGCCTGCGAGGCCGCCGGGAGGGTTCAGATACGCAGTATTTT

clone_size: NA
d_call: NA
cdr3_length: 16
j_call: TRBJ2-2
v_call: TRBV27
cdr3_aa: CASSPPGLAMVGELFF
cdr3_nt: TGTGCCAGCAGTCCACCGGGACTCGCGATGGTCGGGGAGCTGTTTTTT

clone_size: NA
d_call: TRBD2
cdr3_length: 12
j_call: TRBJ2-7
v_call: TRBV11-2
cdr3_aa: CASSLGLYEQYF
cdr3_nt: TGTGCCAGCAGCTTGGGACTATACGAGCAGTACTTC

clone_size: few
d_call: TRBD2
cdr3_length: 17
j_call: TRBJ2-3
v_call: TRBV2
cdr3_aa: CASKPRVAGESTDTQYF
cdr3_nt: TGTGCCAGCAAACCTCGGGTAGCGGGGGAGAGCACAGATACGCAGTATTTT

clone_size: few
d_call: NA
cdr3_length: 12
j_call: TRBJ2-3
v_call: TRBV4-1
cdr3_aa: CASSHVRDTQYF
cdr3_nt: TGCGCCAGCAGCCATGTCCGAGATACGCAGTATTTT

clone_size: once
d_call: NA
cdr3_length: 13
j_call: TRBJ2-7
v_call: TRBV12-5
cdr3_aa: CASGFRDSYEQYF
cdr3_nt: TGTGCTAGTGGGTTCAGGGATAGCTACGAGCAGTACTTC

clone_size: few
d_call: NA
cdr3_length: 13
j_call: TRBJ1-2
v_call: TRBV7-9
cdr3_aa: CASSENGQSGYTF
cdr3_nt: TGTGCCAGCAGCGAAAATGGACAGTCTGGCTACACCTTC

clone_size: few
d_call: NA
cdr3_length: 13
j_call: TRBJ1-3
v_call: TRBV30
cdr3_aa: CAWNGITGNTIYF
cdr3_nt: TGTGCCTGGAACGGGATAACTGGAAACACCATATATTTT

clone_size: NA
d_call: TRBD2
cdr3_length: 14
j_call: TRBJ2-3
v_call: TRBV13
cdr3_aa: CASSRGGRMDTQYF
cdr3_nt: TGTGCCAGCAGCCGGGGGGGCCGAATGGATACGCAGTATTTT